This T cell receptor beta chain was recorded in a study of cytomegalovirus exposure and HLA in healthy donors. With 60 Vbeta and 13 Jbeta primers, the PCR was carried out. Sequencing used immunoSEQ multiplex PCR; TCRdb keeps in-frame clones, though not all of them. The sample lists 150,000 to 200,000 clones, 65% to 80% occurring once. There are 14 residues in the CDR3. Germline CDR1 and CDR2: SSHAT and FNYEAQ (reference sequence). Comment on this clone: The junction does not match germline at one end; this may be a read error.

This chain connects TRBV7-7 to TRBJ2-3, with D possibly being TRBD1 (5 bases). The sequenced sample was PBMCs. The TCR was taken from a woman in her thirties or forties in good health and CMV-seronegative. CDR3: CASSVGPETDTQYF. The CDR3 DNA is TGTGCTAGCAGCGTGGGGCCTGAAACCGATACGCAGTATTTT.